This passage covers 15 T cell receptor beta chains from one sample sequenced in a study of blood T cell repertoires in COVID-19. Sequenced by immunoSEQ multiplex PCR; TCRdb stores in-frame clones only, minus some. The data show about 59,000 clones, 73% seen once. The specimen sequenced was peripheral blood. The receptor set was obtained from a woman in her 70s with acute or convalescent COVID-19.

This clone appeared a few times. The rearrangement links TRBV2 to TRBJ2-7, with D possibly being TRBD2 (5 bases). The V end lost 6 bases, the J end lost 0 bases, and 12 bases lay between the germline ends. This CDR3 region has 14 residues. Germline V gene data show CDR1 as SNHLY and CDR2 as FYNNEI. The CDR3 nucleotides read TGTGCCAGCAGCATTAGCGCTTCCTCCTACGAGCAGTACTTC. Translated: CASSISASSYEQYF.

This chain links TRBV12-5 with TRBJ1-5, with D possibly matching TRBD1 (6 bases). The CDR3 is made up of 15 amino acids. The V and J ends lost 7 bases and 4 bases respectively, with 17 bases between them. Looked up from germline, CDR1 is LGHNT and CDR2 is FRNRAP. Here the CDR3 reads CASAPVTGANQPQHF. For the CDR3, the DNA is TGTGCTAGTGCCCCAGTGACAGGCGCTAATCAGCCCCAGCATTTT.

The gene calls are TRBV19 and TRBJ1-5; 7 nucleotides align to TRBD1. Germline V CDR1 and CDR2: LNHDA, SQIVND (reference sequence). This CDR3 has 14 amino acids. Trimming at V came to 10 bases and at J to 0 bases, leaving 6 bases not matched to a gene. The CDR3 sequence is CATTRQGSNQPQHF. The CDR3 DNA sequence: TGTGCCACCACCAGACAGGGTAGCAATCAGCCCCAGCATTTT.

The chain joins TRBV5-1 to TRBJ1-6; 9 nucleotides agree with TRBD1. V lost 0 bases to trimming and J lost 10 bases; unmatched junction nucleotides: 5. Germline lookup yields CDR1 SGHRS and CDR2 YFSETQ. This CDR3 region has 15 residues. In DNA, the CDR3 is TGCGCCAGCAGCTTGGGGACAGGGGAGGAATCACCCCTCCACTTT. This codes for CASSLGTGEESPLHF.

The chain employs TRBV10-3 and TRBJ2-1; 10 bases map to TRBD1. The CDR3 length is 15 residues. CDR1 and CDR2 (germline): ENHRY, SYGVKD. The junction had 8 bases not matched to a gene; V was cut back by 2 bases and J by 10 bases. CDR3 sequence: CAISETGQGSREQFF. In DNA form, the CDR3 reads TGTGCCATCAGTGAGACGGGACAGGGGTCCCGGGAGCAGTTCTTC.

This clone showed up just once. The chain carries TRBV28 and TRBJ2-7, with 10 nucleotides matching TRBD2. Unmatched junction bases numbered 9, after V lost 7 bases and J lost 3 bases. CDR1 and CDR2 from the germline V gene are MDHEN and SYDVKM. This CDR3 has 15 amino acids. CDR3 sequence (DNA): TGTGCCAGCACCACTCAGGCTAGCGGGGGCTACGAGCAGTACGTC. Translating gives CASTTQASGGYEQYV.

The chain uses TRBV6-5 and TRBJ1-4; 7 nucleotides match TRBD1. J lost 8 bases, V lost 6 bases, and 12 bases had no gene match. CDR1 is MNHEY, CDR2 SVGAGI, per germline. The CDR3 sequence is 15 residues long. Here the CDR3 reads CASRPPGQRGEKLFF. The DNA for the CDR3 is TGTGCCAGCAGACCCCCGGGACAGAGAGGGGAAAAACTGTTTTTT.

This rearrangement joins TRBV3-1 (or the pseudogene TRBV3-2) to TRBJ1-1; D not certain. CDR3 length: 12 amino acids. Per germline, CDR1 LGHDT and CDR2 YNNKEL (reference sequence). V lost 4 bases, J lost 7 bases, and 10 bases lay in between. In DNA form, the CDR3 reads TGTGCCAGCAGCCGCGGAGACCATGAAGCTTTCTTT. It codes for CASSRGDHEAFF.

This rearrangement joins TRBV5-1 to TRBJ1-5; 8 nucleotides match TRBD1. V was pared by 0 bases and J by 3 bases, with 5 bases of the junction left unmatched. CDR1 is SGHRS, CDR2 YFSETQ, per germline. CDR3 length equals 16 residues. The CDR3 DNA sequence: TGCGCCAGCAGCTTGGGGCCGGACAGGGACAATCAGCCCCAGCATTTT. It codes for CASSLGPDRDNQPQHF.

The chain combines TRBV5-4 with TRBJ2-4; possibly TRBD1 for D (6 bases). Trimming pared 1 base from V and 0 bases from J, leaving 11 bases between. The CDR3 totals 16 residues. Germline-derived CDR1 and CDR2 are SGHNT and YYREEE (reference sequence). This CDR3 reads CASSLTQGPAKNIQYF. DNA for the CDR3: TGTGCCAGCAGCTTGACGCAGGGGCCAGCCAAAAACATTCAGTACTTC.

This chain connects TRBV19 to TRBJ2-3; possibly TRBD2 for D (5 bases). V lost 6 bases, J lost 3 bases, and 13 bases lay in between. This CDR3 has 14 amino acids. Germline V gene lookup returns CDR1 LNHDA and CDR2 SQIVND (reference sequence). The DNA for the CDR3 is TGTGCCAGTAGCATTAAAGAGGGTACAGATACGCAGTATTTT. Protein sequence: CASSIKEGTDTQYF.

V gene TRBV30 combines with J gene TRBJ2-7; the match to TRBD1 covers 7 bases. This CDR3 region has 14 residues. The germline V gene has CDR1 GTSNPN and CDR2 SVGIG (reference sequence). The V segment lost 7 bases and the J segment 0 bases; nucleotides outside the gene matches: 9. The CDR3, as DNA: TGTGCCTTAACTAGACAGGGAAGCTCCTACGAGCAGTACTTC. This gives the protein CALTRQGSSYEQYF.

V is TRBV5-6 and J is TRBJ1-1; 9 bases map to TRBD1. Unmatched junction bases numbered 13, after V lost 3 bases and J lost 4 bases. Germline V gene sequence: CDR1 SGHDT, CDR2 YYEEEE. The CDR3 covers 17 residues. In DNA form, the CDR3 reads TGTGCCAGCAGCTACCTCTTCGGGGACAGGGATAGCACTGAAGCTTTCTTT. This translates into CASSYLFGDRDSTEAFF.

This clone was seen more than once but under ten times. The chain employs TRBV19 and TRBJ1-5; D remains unclear. The V end lost 5 bases, the J end lost 4 bases, and 18 bases lay between the germline ends. The CDR3 length is 16 residues. The germline V gene encodes CDR1 LNHDA and CDR2 SQIVND (reference sequence). The CDR3 sequence: CASSAAGKTLNQPQHF. CDR3 DNA sequence: TGTGCCAGTAGTGCCGCGGGGAAAACGTTGAATCAGCCCCAGCATTTT.

This chain connects TRBV4-2 to TRBJ1-3; 9 nucleotides align to TRBD1. The CDR3 runs 18 residues. J gave up 0 bases and V 4 bases, and 10 bases lay outside the gene matches. CDR1 and CDR2 (germline): LGHNA, YNFKEQ. CDR3 region: CASSPADRGAFSGNTIYF. The CDR3, as DNA: TGTGCCAGCAGCCCTGCCGACAGGGGGGCGTTCTCTGGAAACACCATATATTTT.